The 3 T cell receptor beta chains below all came from one sample that was sequenced in a study of naive and memory T cell subsets. An equimolar mix of two oligonucleotides served as the beta constant-region primer for TRBC1 and TRBC2. MiXCR, applied by TCRdb to the UMI-ligation and nested PCR reads, yields one record per CDR3 protein. The sample lists approximately 82,000 distinct CDR3 sequences, roughly 7% occurring once. Source material: central memory CD4+ T cells from blood. These receptors came from a human donor in good health.

This clonotype showed up many times. The chain recombines TRBV30 with TRBJ2-3; D is uncertain. V was shortened by 5 bases and J by 0 bases, with 6 bases between the two germline ends. This CDR3 has 12 residues. Germline-derived CDR1 and CDR2 are GTSNPN and SVGIG (reference sequence). The CDR3 here is CAWAGSTDTQYF. CDR3 DNA: TGTGCCTGGGCTGGGAGCACAGATACGCAGTATTTT.

CDR3 sequence reads: CSATERSKSGELFF. CDR3 in DNA: TGCAGTGCGACCGAAAGGAGTAAATCCGGGGAGCTGTTTTTT. This rearrangement joins TRBV20-1 to TRBJ2-2; no reliable D call. The V end lost 6 bases, the J end lost 6 bases, and 17 bases lay between the germline ends. This CDR3 comprises 14 residues. Germline CDR1 is DFQATT and CDR2 is SNEGSKA (reference sequence).

The table lists this clonotype with many counts. The rearrangement joins TRBV29-1 to TRBJ2-1, with D hard to call. The length of the CDR3 is 12 residues. Per the germline V gene, CDR1 is SQVTM and CDR2 is ANQGSEA. V lost 4 bases, J lost 10 bases, and 14 bases lay in between. The CDR3 DNA reads as TGCAGCGTTGCTCTTCACTCGAGAGAGCAGTTCTTC. Translated, it gives CSVALHSREQFF.